Below, 5 T cell receptor beta chains from the same sample are listed, as sequenced in a study of early T cells in non-severe SARS-CoV-2 infection. A single record per CDR3 protein comes from TCRdb applying MiXCR to the 5' RACE reads. Here the sample spans 75,000 to 90,000 distinct CDR3 sequences, just under 15% being singletons. The source material was whole blood. The receptors stem from an adult who was a healthcare worker with PCR-confirmed SARS-CoV-2 infection or an uninfected control (not recorded which).

The V and J genes are TRBV28 and TRBJ1-4; unclear D gene. Germline values: CDR1 MDHEN, CDR2 SYDVKM. Trimming took off 5 bases at V and 8 bases at J, with 6 bases between the two ends. This CDR3 spans 11 amino acids. CDR3 in amino acids: CASSTWEKLFF. DNA for the CDR3: TGTGCCAGCAGTACTTGGGAAAAACTGTTTTTT.

Turning to this clonotype: One junction end does not reproduce the germline sequence, and a read error may be involved. This sequence joins TRBV20-1 and TRBJ1-6; D gene uncertain. The CDR3 is made up of 15 amino acids. Germline V gene data show CDR1 as DFQATT and CDR2 as SNEGSKA (reference sequence). Here the CDR3 reads CSARARSSYNSPLHF. The CDR3 coding sequence is TGCAGTGCTAGGGCGAGGAGCTCCTATAATTCACCCCTCCATTTT.

There are a few counts of this clonotype. This chain joins TRBV20-1 and TRBJ1-4, with TRBD1 as a possible D gene (6 bases). Trimming left V 5 bases short and J 8 bases short, with 15 bases between. The CDR3 covers 13 residues. The germline gives CDR1 DFQATT, CDR2 SNEGSKA (reference sequence). CDR3 sequence (DNA): TGCAGTGCTGAGGGGGTCCTGAGGGAAAAACTGTTTTTT. Its translation: CSAEGVLREKLFF.

For the CDR3, the DNA is TGTGCCAGCAGCTTAGATGTCGACCGTGAAGCTTTCTTT. Its translation: CASSLDVDREAFF. The V gene is TRBV11-2, the J gene TRBJ1-1; D is undetermined. This CDR3 comprises 13 residues. In germline, CDR1 is SGHAT, CDR2 FQNNGV. The V gene lost 0 bases and the J gene lost 7 bases, with 9 bases spanning the gap.

This clonotype was found a few times. This chain joins TRBV28 and TRBJ2-3; 9 nucleotides line up with TRBD2. Trimming at V came to 5 bases and at J to 2 bases, leaving 11 bases not matched to a gene. Germline V CDR1 and CDR2: MDHEN, SYDVKM. This CDR3 comprises 17 residues. DNA of the CDR3: TGTGCCAGCAGTCGACCGCAGCTAGCGGGGATCACAGATACGCAGTATTTT. Residues: CASSRPQLAGITDTQYF.